The rows below give T cell receptor beta chains drawn from one sample of a study of regulatory T cells in long-lasting Graves disease. Via MiXCR, TCRdb re-called the multiplex PCR reads, giving one row per CDR3 protein. Here the sample spans over 450,000 distinct CDR3 sequences, 20% to 25% being singletons. Sequences were derived from peripheral blood mononuclear cells (PBMCs), sampled when the disease was refractory, from a patient treated with antithyroid drugs. Receptors originate from a female donor with Graves disease. Both conserved end residues are part of each CDR3. The D gene is left open where the match is weak. Clone size is stated in some rows and not others, as once, few, many or a class when expanded.

J,size,V,D,DNA,CDR3
TRBJ2-2,few,TRBV6-2/TRBV6-3,NA,TGTGCCAGCAGTTATCTCACCGGGGAGCTGCTTTTT,CASSYLTGELLF
TRBJ2-1,NA,TRBV28,TRBD2,TGTGCCAGCAGTCCCACCCAGCGGGAGGGCCGGGATGAGCAGTTCTTC,CASSPTQREGRDEQFF
TRBJ2-7,many,TRBV28,NA,TGTGCCAGCAGTGAGACATTGGTAACCTACGAGCAGTACTTC,CASSETLVTYEQYF
TRBJ2-2,NA,TRBV24-1,NA,TGTGCCACCAGTGATTCGGCAGGGTCGGTCACCGGGGAGCTGTTTTTT,CATSDSAGSVTGELFF
TRBJ2-2,NA,TRBV9,NA,TGTGCCAGCAGTGGACGGGGCGGGGAGCTGTTTTTT,CASSGRGGELFF
TRBJ1-2,few,TRBV20-1,TRBD1,TGCAGTGCTTCAGGACAGGGGAGGATAGTGGATGGCTACACCTTC,CSASGQGRIVDGYTF
TRBJ1-2,many,TRBV11-2,NA,TGTGCCAGCAGCTCCCTCCAGGCAGGAGGGAACTATGGCTACACCTTC,CASSSLQAGGNYGYTF
TRBJ1-1,few,TRBV15,NA,TGTGCCACCAGCAGAGGGTATAAGAAGTCGGAGGACAACCCTGAAGCTTTCTTT,CATSRGYKKSEDNPEAFF
TRBJ2-7,many,TRBV11-2,TRBD1,TGTGCCAGCAGCCCCCTGACAGGGGTCCTAGAGCAGTACTTC,CASSPLTGVLEQYF
TRBJ2-7,once,TRBV7-9,NA,TGTGCCAGCAGGGACGGAGCCTACGAGCAGTACTTC,CASRDGAYEQYF
TRBJ1-2,many,TRBV28,TRBD1,TGTGCCAGCAGAACGGGACAGGGGCTTAACTATGGCTACACCTTC,CASRTGQGLNYGYTF
TRBJ1-5,many,TRBV2,TRBD1,TGTGCCAGCAGTGAGGGGGACAGGGATCAGCCCCAGCATTTT,CASSEGDRDQPQHF
TRBJ2-4,few,TRBV12-3/TRBV12-4,NA,TGTGCCAGCAGTTTAGTGGCCTGGGTCAAAAACATTCAGTACTTC,CASSLVAWVKNIQYF
TRBJ1-6,NA,TRBV20-1,TRBD1,TGCAGTGCTAGAGAACGATTGCGACAGGGGAATTCACCCCTCCACTTT,CSARERLRQGNSPLHF
TRBJ2-1,few,TRBV28,TRBD2,TGTGCCAGCAGTTTTTTAAGCGGGAGTATATCCAATGAGCAGTTCTTC,CASSFLSGSISNEQFF
TRBJ2-3,NA,TRBV9,NA,TGTGCCAGCAGCGTAGGAGGGGGTAGCACAGATACGCAGTATTTT,CASSVGGGSTDTQYF
TRBJ1-5,NA,TRBV19,TRBD1,TGTGCCAGTAGGGGGCTCGTAAATCCGGGACAGGGGAGCAATCAGCCCCAGCATTTT,CASRGLVNPGQGSNQPQHF
TRBJ2-7,NA,TRBV7-9,TRBD1,TGTGCCAGCAGCTTAGAGGACAGGCGCTACGAGCAGTACTTC,CASSLEDRRYEQYF
TRBJ1-1,NA,TRBV30,NA,TGTGCCTGGAGTGTACCACGGATGAACACTGAAGCTTTCTTT,CAWSVPRMNTEAFF
TRBJ2-7,NA,TRBV19,TRBD2,TGTGCCAGTAGTGTAACCCCAGCGGGGTCGACCTACGAGCAGTACTTC,CASSVTPAGSTYEQYF
TRBJ2-1,few,TRBV12-5,TRBD2,TGTGCTAGTGGTAAGCGGGAGGGCCTTTGGAATGAGCAGTTCTTC,CASGKREGLWNEQFF
TRBJ1-5,NA,TRBV19,TRBD1,TGTGCCAGTAACCCGGGTAGGGACAGGGCCGTTCAGCCCCAGCATTTT,CASNPGRDRAVQPQHF
TRBJ2-7,few,TRBV20-1,TRBD2,TGCAGTGCTAGATCGGGGCGGGGGGCCTCCTACGAGCAGTACTTC,CSARSGRGASYEQYF
TRBJ2-1,NA,TRBV12-5,NA,TGTGCTAGTGCCACCCCACAGGGTACCTACAATGAGCAGTTCTTC,CASATPQGTYNEQFF
TRBJ2-5,NA,TRBV3-1,NA,TGTGCCAGCAGCCAAGTACCGGGCCTCCAAGAGACCCAGTACTTC,CASSQVPGLQETQYF
TRBJ2-5,NA,TRBV24-1,TRBD2,TGTGCCACCAGTGATATAGCGGGAGGGGAGACCCAGTACTTC,CATSDIAGGETQYF
TRBJ1-5,many,TRBV12-3/TRBV12-4,NA,TGTGCCAGCAGTTTAGGGGTGAGGGATCAGCCCCAGCATTTT,CASSLGVRDQPQHF
TRBJ2-7,NA,TRBV9,TRBD1,TGTGCCAGCAGCGTAGGGGGCCGACAGGGGACCTACGAGCAGTACTTC,CASSVGGRQGTYEQYF
TRBJ2-7,NA,TRBV20-1,TRBD2,TGCAGTGCTAGGGGTGCGGGAGAGACGGAGCAGTACTTC,CSARGAGETEQYF
TRBJ2-7,NA,TRBV6-1,NA,TGTGCCAGCAAATGGAGGGATCCCTACGAGCAGTACTTC,CASKWRDPYEQYF
TRBJ1-5,NA,TRBV6-1,NA,TGTGCCAGCAGTCCAGGGAATCGTCAGCCCCAGCATTTT,CASSPGNRQPQHF
TRBJ2-2,NA,TRBV11-2,TRBD2,TGTGCCAGCAGGTCCTTAGCGGGGGGCTCCGGGGAGCTGTTTTTT,CASRSLAGGSGELFF
TRBJ2-5,many,TRBV2,NA,TGTGCCAGCAGTGAGGCCGGCGGGGCCCAAGAGACCCAGTACTTC,CASSEAGGAQETQYF
TRBJ2-2,once,TRBV19,TRBD2,TGTGCCAGTAGTCCGGCGGGACTAGCGGGAGGCGGGTACACCGGGGAGCTGCTTTTT,CASSPAGLAGGGYTGELLF
TRBJ1-4,NA,TRBV20-1,NA,TGCAGTGCTAGAGACCTTTTGCGGTTTCGGTCTAATGAAAAACTGTTTTTT,CSARDLLRFRSNEKLFF
TRBJ2-1,NA,TRBV29-1,TRBD2,TGCAGCGTTGTATCTCTAGCGGGAGGGTACAATGAGCAGTTCTTC,CSVVSLAGGYNEQFF
TRBJ1-6,few,TRBV6-1,NA,TGTGCCAGCAGCGGGGAAGTGGTTAGGTCACCCCTCCACTTT,CASSGEVVRSPLHF
TRBJ1-1,many,TRBV28,NA,TGTGCCAGCAGTTTCCCCGATGAAGCTTTCTTT,CASSFPDEAFF
TRBJ2-7,many,TRBV11-2,TRBD1,TGTGCCAGCAGCATGGGACAGGGGGTCTACGAGCAGTACTTC,CASSMGQGVYEQYF
TRBJ1-1,many,TRBV15,NA,TGTGCCACCAGCAGAGATCGGAGCGCTGAAGCTTTCTTT,CATSRDRSAEAFF
TRBJ2-7,many,TRBV28,NA,TGTGCCAGCAGTTTTACCCGGGACAAAGACTACGAGCAGTACTTC,CASSFTRDKDYEQYF
TRBJ2-7,few,TRBV5-1,TRBD1,TGCGCCAGCAGCGGCGGAACTGGGACAGGGAATTATTACGAGCAGTACTTC,CASSGGTGTGNYYEQYF
TRBJ1-2,NA,TRBV19,NA,TGTGCCGGTAGTATAGATCTATGGGACAAGAACTATGGCTACACCTTC,CAGSIDLWDKNYGYTF
TRBJ2-5,NA,TRBV6-1,NA,TGTGCCAGCCTGGAGGGACCGGACCAAGAGACCCAGTACTTC,CASLEGPDQETQYF
TRBJ1-5,many,TRBV12-3/TRBV12-4,TRBD1,TGTGCCAGCACCGTCGACAGGGTTCAGCCCCAGCATTTT,CASTVDRVQPQHF